These 10 T cell receptor beta chains share one sample of origin, sequenced in a study of T cell responses to AZD1222 COVID-19 vaccine. The table came from immunoSEQ multiplex PCR; TCRdb's copy has only in-frame clones and leaves some out. Of 110,000 to 150,000 clones in the sample, about 93% were seen once. The sequences come from peripheral blood, collected on day 0 of AZD1222 vaccination. Source of these receptors: an adult in good health.

The V call is TRBV6-5, the J call TRBJ2-2; 10 bases align to TRBD1. The germline gives CDR1 MNHEY, CDR2 SVGAGI. The CDR3 sequence is 15 residues long. Germline trimming cut 2 bases from V and 6 bases from J; bases unmatched to any gene: 3. The DNA of the CDR3 is TGTGCCAGCAGTTACAAAGGACAGGGGGCCGGGGAGCTGTTTTTT. Translated: CASSYKGQGAGELFF.

The genes are TRBV7-3 and TRBJ2-1; D tentatively reads TRBD1 or TRBD2 (5 bases each). The CDR3 is made up of 17 amino acids. Germline CDR1 is SGHTA and CDR2 is FQGTGA. V gave up 2 bases and J gave up 5 bases, with 19 bases separating them. In DNA form, the CDR3 reads TGTGCCAGCAGCTTAGGCCGGGGACCGCTAGTTAACAATGAGCAGTTCTTC. Its translation: CASSLGRGPLVNNEQFF.

The chain employs TRBV29-1 and TRBJ1-2; maybe TRBD1 (6 bases). Germline CDR1 reads SQVTM; CDR2 reads ANQGSEA. Trimming left V 0 bases short and J 8 bases short, with 13 bases between. This CDR3 is 13 amino acids long. CDR3 in DNA: TGCAGCGTTGAAGATCGGGGGGGCGACGGCTACACCTTC. Protein product: CSVEDRGGDGYTF. The whole variable domain, filled in from reference TRBV29-1 and TRBJ1-2, reads SAVISQKPSRDICQRGTSLTIQCQVDSQVTMMFWYRQQPGQSLTLIATANQGSEATYESGFVIDKFPISRPNLTFSTLTVSNMSPEDSSIYLCSVEDRGGDGYTFGSGTRLTVV.

This clone was seen just once. The chain is built from TRBV18 and TRBJ2-1, with 10 bases identical to TRBD1. With V trimmed by 3 bases and J by 8 bases, 7 bases remained unmatched. The V gene's germline CDR1 is KGHSH and CDR2 LQKENI. CDR3 length equals 15 residues. DNA for the CDR3: TGTGCCAGCTCACCGGGACAGGGGCTGCGGGATGAGCAGTTCTTC. The encoded protein is CASSPGQGLRDEQFF.

The chain joins TRBV11-2 to TRBJ1-1; D is ambiguous. Germline-derived CDR1 and CDR2 are SGHAT and FQNNGV. This CDR3 is built from 12 residues. V lost 2 bases, J lost 3 bases, and 4 bases lay in between. The CDR3 nucleotides are TGTGCCAGCAGCTTATCCTACACTGAAGCTTTCTTT. Protein sequence: CASSLSYTEAFF.

The gene calls are TRBV25-1 and TRBJ2-1; the D gene is possibly TRBD2 (5 bases). Trimming removed 7 bases at V and 5 bases at J, with 15 bases between. CDR1 and CDR2 (germline): MGHDK, SYGVNS. The CDR3 is made up of 14 amino acids. Written as DNA, the CDR3 is TGTGCCAGCATGCGGCCGGGAAGCCACAATGAGCAGTTCTTC. Residues: CASMRPGSHNEQFF.

The chain combines TRBV5-1 with TRBJ2-1; 10 bases agree with TRBD1. This CDR3 is 15 amino acids long. Germline CDR1 SGHRS, CDR2 YFSETQ. Trimming removed 0 bases from V and 8 bases from J; junction bases left unmatched: 5. CDR3 DNA: TGCGCCAGCAGCTTGGGACAGGGGGCTGGGGATGAGCAGTTCTTC. It yields the protein CASSLGQGAGDEQFF.

The chain employs TRBV27 and TRBJ1-2; possibly TRBD1 for D (5 bases). CDR1 and CDR2 from the germline V gene are MNHEY and SMNVEV (reference sequence). Trimming pared 7 bases from V and 7 bases from J, leaving 16 bases between. The CDR3 is made up of 13 amino acids. In DNA, the CDR3 is TGTGCCAGCACCACACGGGGGGGAGGTGGCTACACCTTC. This codes for CASTTRGGGGYTF.

The chain recombines TRBV28 with TRBJ2-2, with D perhaps matching TRBD2 (6 bases). Germline V gives CDR1 MDHEN, CDR2 SYDVKM. Trimming stripped 4 bases from V and 6 bases from J, with 12 bases between. The CDR3 runs to 14 residues. This CDR3 is CASSSILAPGELFF. The CDR3 DNA follows: TGTGCCAGCAGTTCAATACTAGCTCCCGGGGAGCTGTTTTTT.

The chain recombines TRBV4-2 with TRBJ1-2; D remains unclear. The CDR3 length is 14 residues. V was clipped by 3 bases and J by 7 bases, with 15 bases between them. CDR1 is LGHNA, CDR2 YNFKEQ, per germline. CDR3 DNA sequence: TGTGCCAGCAGCCAGGAGACATCGGCGAGTGGCTACACCTTC. Encoded protein: CASSQETSASGYTF.